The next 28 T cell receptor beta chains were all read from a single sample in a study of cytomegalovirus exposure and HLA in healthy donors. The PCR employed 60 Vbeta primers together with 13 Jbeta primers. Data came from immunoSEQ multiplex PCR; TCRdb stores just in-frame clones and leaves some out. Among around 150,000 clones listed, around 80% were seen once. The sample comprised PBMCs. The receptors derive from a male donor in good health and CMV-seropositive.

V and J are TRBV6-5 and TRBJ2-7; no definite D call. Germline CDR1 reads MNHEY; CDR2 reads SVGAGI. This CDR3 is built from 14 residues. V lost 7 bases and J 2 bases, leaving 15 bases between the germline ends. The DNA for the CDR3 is TGTGCCAGCAAAAAAAACATTAACACCTACGAGCAGTACTTC. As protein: CASKKNINTYEQYF.

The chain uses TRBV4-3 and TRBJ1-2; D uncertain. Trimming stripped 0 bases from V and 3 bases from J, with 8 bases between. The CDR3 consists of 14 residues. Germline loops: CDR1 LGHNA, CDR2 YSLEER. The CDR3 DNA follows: TGCGCCAGCAGCCAAGAACCCCCGGACTATGGCTACACCTTC. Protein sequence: CASSQEPPDYGYTF.

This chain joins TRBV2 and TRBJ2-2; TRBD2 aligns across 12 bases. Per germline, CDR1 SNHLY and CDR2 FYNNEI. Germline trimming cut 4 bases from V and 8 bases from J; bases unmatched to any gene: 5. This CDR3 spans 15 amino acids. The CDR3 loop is CASSGLAGGYGELFF. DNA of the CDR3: TGTGCCAGCAGTGGCCTAGCGGGAGGGTATGGGGAGCTGTTTTTT. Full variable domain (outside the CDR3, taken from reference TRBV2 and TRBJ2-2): EPEVTQTPSHQVTQMGQEVILRCVPISNHLYFYWYRQILGQKVEFLVSFYNNEISEKSEIFDDQFSVERPDGSNFTLKIRSTKLEDSAMYFCASSGLAGGYGELFFGEGSRLTVL.

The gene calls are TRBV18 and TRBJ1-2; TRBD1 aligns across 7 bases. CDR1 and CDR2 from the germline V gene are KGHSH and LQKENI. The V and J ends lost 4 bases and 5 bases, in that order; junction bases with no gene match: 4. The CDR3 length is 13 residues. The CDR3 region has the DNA TGTGCCAGCTCACGGCAGGGGGTGTATGGCTACACCTTC. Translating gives CASSRQGVYGYTF.

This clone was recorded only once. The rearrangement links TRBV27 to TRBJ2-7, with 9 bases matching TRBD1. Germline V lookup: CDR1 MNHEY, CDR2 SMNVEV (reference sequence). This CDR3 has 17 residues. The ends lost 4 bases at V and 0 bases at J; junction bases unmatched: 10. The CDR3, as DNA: TGTGCCAGCAGTTCTTGGACAGGGGAAGGAGGCTCCTACGAGCAGTACTTC. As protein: CASSSWTGEGGSYEQYF.

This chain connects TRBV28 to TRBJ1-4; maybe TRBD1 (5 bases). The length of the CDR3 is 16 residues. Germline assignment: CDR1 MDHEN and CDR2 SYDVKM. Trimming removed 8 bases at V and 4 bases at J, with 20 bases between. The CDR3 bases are TGTGCCAGCGGCTTCCCGGCGGGGGGAGTTAATGAAAAACTGTTTTTT. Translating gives CASGFPAGGVNEKLFF.

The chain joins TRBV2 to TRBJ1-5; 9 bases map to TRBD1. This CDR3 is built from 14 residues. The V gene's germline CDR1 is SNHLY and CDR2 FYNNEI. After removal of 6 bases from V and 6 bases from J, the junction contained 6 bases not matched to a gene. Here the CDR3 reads CASSPGQGFQPQHF. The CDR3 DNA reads TGTGCCAGCAGCCCGGGACAGGGATTTCAGCCCCAGCATTTT.

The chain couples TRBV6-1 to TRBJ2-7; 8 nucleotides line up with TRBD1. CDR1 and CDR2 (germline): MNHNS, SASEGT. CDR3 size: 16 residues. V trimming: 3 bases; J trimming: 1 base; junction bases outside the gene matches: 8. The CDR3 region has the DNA TGTGCCAGCAGTGACATAGGACAGGGTGGGTCCTACGAGCAGTACTTC. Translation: CASSDIGQGGSYEQYF.

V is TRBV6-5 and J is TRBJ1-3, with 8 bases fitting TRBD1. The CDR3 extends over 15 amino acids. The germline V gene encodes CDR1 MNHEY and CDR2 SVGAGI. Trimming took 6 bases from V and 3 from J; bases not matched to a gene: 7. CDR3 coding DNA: TGTGCCAGCAGCCACGGACAGGGTAGTGGAAACACCATATATTTT. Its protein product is CASSHGQGSGNTIYF.

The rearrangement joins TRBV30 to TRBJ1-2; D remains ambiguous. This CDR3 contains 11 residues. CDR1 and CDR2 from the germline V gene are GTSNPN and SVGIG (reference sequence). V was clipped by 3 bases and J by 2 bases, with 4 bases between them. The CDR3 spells CAWSRNYGYTF. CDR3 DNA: TGTGCCTGGAGCAGAAACTATGGCTACACCTTC.

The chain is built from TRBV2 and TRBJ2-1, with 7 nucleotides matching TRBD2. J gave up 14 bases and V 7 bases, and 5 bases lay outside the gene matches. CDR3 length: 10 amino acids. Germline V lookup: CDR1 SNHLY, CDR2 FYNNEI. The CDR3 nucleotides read TGTGCCAGCAAGGGACGGGAGGAGTTCTTC. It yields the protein CASKGREEFF.

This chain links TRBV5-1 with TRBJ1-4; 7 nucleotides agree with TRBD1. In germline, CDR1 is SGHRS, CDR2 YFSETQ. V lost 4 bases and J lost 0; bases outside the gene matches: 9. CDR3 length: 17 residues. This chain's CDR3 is CASSQSGQFATNEKLFF. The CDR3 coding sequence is TGCGCCAGCAGCCAATCGGGACAGTTTGCAACTAATGAAAAACTGTTTTTT.

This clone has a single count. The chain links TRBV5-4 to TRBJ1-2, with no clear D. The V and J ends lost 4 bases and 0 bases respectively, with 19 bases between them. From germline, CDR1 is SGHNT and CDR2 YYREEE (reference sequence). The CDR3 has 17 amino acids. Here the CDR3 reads CASSLPQRRRANYGYTF. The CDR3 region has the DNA TGTGCCAGCAGCCTACCCCAAAGGCGGAGAGCTAACTATGGCTACACCTTC.

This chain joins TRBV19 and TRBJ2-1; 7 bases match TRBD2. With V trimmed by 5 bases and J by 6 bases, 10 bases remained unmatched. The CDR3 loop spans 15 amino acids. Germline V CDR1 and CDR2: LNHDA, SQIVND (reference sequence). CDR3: CASSPRTRQGNEQFF. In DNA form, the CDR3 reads TGTGCCAGTAGTCCGCGGACTAGGCAGGGCAATGAGCAGTTCTTC.

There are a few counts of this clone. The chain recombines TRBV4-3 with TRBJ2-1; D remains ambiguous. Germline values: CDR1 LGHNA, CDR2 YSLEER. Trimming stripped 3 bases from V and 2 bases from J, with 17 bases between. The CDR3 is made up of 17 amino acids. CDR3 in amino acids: CASSHSSMGPTYNEQFF. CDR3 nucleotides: TGCGCCAGCAGCCATTCTTCTATGGGCCCGACCTACAATGAGCAGTTCTTC.

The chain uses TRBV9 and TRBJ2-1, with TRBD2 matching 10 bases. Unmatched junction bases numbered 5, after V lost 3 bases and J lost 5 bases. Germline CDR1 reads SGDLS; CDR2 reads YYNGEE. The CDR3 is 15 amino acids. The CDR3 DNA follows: TGTGCCAGCAGCGCAGAAGCGGGAGGGAACAATGAGCAGTTCTTC. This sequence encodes CASSAEAGGNNEQFF.

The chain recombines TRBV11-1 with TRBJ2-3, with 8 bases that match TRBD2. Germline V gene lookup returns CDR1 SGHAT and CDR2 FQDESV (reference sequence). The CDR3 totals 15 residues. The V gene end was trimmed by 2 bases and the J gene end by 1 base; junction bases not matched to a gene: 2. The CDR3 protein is CASSLLAGRTDTQYF. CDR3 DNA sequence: TGTGCCAGCAGCTTACTAGCGGGCCGCACAGATACGCAGTATTTT.

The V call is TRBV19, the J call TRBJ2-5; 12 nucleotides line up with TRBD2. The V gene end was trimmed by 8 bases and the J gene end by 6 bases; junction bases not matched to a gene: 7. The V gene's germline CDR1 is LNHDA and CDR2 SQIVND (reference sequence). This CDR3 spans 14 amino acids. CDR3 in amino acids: CASGPLAGGQTQYF. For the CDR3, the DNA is TGTGCCAGTGGCCCACTAGCGGGAGGACAGACCCAGTACTTC.

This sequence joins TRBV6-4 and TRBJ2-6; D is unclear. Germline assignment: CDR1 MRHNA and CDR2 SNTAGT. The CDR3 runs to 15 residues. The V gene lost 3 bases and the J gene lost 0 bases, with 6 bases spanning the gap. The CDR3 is CASSERNSGANVLTF. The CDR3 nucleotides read TGTGCCAGCAGTGAGAGGAACTCTGGGGCCAACGTCCTGACTTTC.

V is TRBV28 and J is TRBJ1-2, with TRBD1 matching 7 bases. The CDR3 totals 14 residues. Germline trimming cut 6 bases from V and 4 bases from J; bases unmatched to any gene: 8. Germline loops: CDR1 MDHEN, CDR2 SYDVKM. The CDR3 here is CASRPPGTVYGYTF. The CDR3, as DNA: TGTGCCAGCAGGCCCCCCGGGACAGTCTATGGCTACACCTTC.

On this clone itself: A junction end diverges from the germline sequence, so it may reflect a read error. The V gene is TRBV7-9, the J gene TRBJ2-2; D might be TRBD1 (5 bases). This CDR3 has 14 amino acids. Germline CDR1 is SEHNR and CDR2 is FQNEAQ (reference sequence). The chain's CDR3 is CSSRLTANTGELFF. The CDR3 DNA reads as TGTTCCAGCAGGTTGACAGCGAACACCGGGGAGCTGTTTTTT.

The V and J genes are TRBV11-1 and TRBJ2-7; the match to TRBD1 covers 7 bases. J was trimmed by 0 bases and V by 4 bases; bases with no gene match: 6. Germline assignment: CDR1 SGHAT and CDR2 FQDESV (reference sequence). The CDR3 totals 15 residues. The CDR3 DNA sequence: TGTGCCAGCAGCTGGCGACAGGGTGGCTCCTACGAGCAGTACTTC. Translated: CASSWRQGGSYEQYF.

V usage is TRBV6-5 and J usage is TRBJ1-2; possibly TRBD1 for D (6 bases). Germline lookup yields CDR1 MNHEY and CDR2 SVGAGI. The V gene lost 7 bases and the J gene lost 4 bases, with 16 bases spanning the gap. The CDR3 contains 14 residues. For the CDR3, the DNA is TGTGCCAGCACCCAACAGGGCTATAGCTATGGCTACACCTTC. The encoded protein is CASTQQGYSYGYTF.

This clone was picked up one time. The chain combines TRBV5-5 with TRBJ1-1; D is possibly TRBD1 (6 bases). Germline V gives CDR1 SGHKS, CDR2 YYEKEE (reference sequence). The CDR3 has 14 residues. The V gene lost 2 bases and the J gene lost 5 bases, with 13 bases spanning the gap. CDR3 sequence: CASSFQWGRTEAFF. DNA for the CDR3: TGTGCCAGCAGCTTTCAGTGGGGGCGGACTGAAGCTTTCTTT.

The CDR3 sequence: CASSPGTIPSYEQYF. The CDR3 DNA reads TGCGCCAGCAGCCCCGGGACTATCCCCTCCTACGAGCAGTACTTC. The chain uses TRBV5-1 and TRBJ2-7; TRBD2 aligns across 7 bases. The CDR3 has 15 amino acids. Germline CDR1 is SGHRS and CDR2 is YFSETQ. V shed 4 bases and J 0 bases; nucleotides not matched to a gene: 7.

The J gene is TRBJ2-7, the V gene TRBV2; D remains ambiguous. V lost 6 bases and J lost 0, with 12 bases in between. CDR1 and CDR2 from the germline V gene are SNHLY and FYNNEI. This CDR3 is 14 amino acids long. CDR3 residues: CASRDKRSSYEQYF. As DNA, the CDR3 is TGTGCCAGCAGAGATAAGAGGAGCTCCTACGAGCAGTACTTC.

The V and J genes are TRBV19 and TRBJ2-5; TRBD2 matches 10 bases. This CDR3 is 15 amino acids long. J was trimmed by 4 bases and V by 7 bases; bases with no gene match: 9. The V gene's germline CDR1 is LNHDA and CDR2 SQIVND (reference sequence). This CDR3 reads CASTSSGSIRETQYF. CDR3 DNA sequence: TGTGCCAGTACCTCTAGCGGGAGTATTAGAGAGACCCAGTACTTC.

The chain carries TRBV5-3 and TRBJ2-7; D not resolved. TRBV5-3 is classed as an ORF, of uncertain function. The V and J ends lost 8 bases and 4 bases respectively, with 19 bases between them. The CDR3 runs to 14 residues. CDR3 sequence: CASGARRNPYEQYF. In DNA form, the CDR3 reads TGTGCCAGTGGAGCCCGGCGTAACCCTTACGAGCAGTACTTC.